The clone carrying this T cell receptor beta chain has only a few counts. This record comes from a study of blood T cell repertoires in COVID-19. Study-wide background: The study drew acute and convalescent COVID-19 samples from the United States, Italy and Spain. T cells, B-cell-depleted T cells, or PBMCs supplied cDNA or gDNA.

In the source study's methods: For nucleated cells, counts were estimated from reference gene primer amplification. Assay used: immunoSEQ multiplex PCR; TCRdb lists only in-frame clones, some missing. V and J calls plus clone size are reproduced from that table; the DNA served to infer D and trimming. The data hold roughly 60,000 clones, with 75% to 80% observed a single time. V lost 2 bases, J lost 1 base, and 9 bases stayed unmatched. The CDR3 length is 17 residues. CDR1 and CDR2 (germline): SGHNT, YYREEE (reference sequence). Sequenced input: peripheral blood. The TCR comes from a human donor in a cohort sampled during active COVID-19. J is TRBJ1-5 and V is TRBV5-4; 7 bases fit TRBD1. CDR3: CASSFCPGQRSNQPQHF. CDR3 bases: TGTGCCAGCAGCTTCTGTCCGGGACAGAGGAGCAATCAGCCCCAGCATTTT.